This T cell receptor beta chain comes out of a study of OX40 agonist ivuxolimab in advanced cancers. Regarding the complete study: Ivuxolimab, which targeted the costimulatory receptor OX40 (CD134), was an agonistic, fully human IgG2 monoclonal antibody. In the dose-escalation cohort, more than 75% of patients were male, and the mean age was approximately 55 years, with a range of roughly 20 to 85. Patients were allowed to have had prior anti-PD-1, anti-PD-L1 or anti-CTLA-4 therapy, and around two fifths of the dose-escalation patients had been treated with checkpoint inhibitors. Among the roughly 50 dose-escalation patients, some 19 had hepatocellular carcinoma, about 15 melanoma, 9 renal cell carcinoma and 9 head and neck cancer. The paper reports the monotherapy dose-escalation portion (N = 52 patients) of the phase I ivuxolimab trial. Partial responses occurred in three dose-escalation patients: two with cutaneous melanoma and one with hepatocellular carcinoma. The point of sequencing TCRbeta in the periphery was to test whether ivuxolimab changed TCR sequence diversity and drove clonal T-cell expansion. Intravenous ivuxolimab was administered to patients every 2 weeks at six dose levels: 0.01, 0.1, 0.3, 1.5, 3 and 10 mg/kg.

Patients with autoimmune disease history or receiving systemic immunosuppression were excluded from the trial. In every dose cohort, peripheral blood was drawn for TCR sequencing at baseline, cycle 4 day 1, and cycle 7 day 1. The samples were taken from a phase I, first-in-human, multicenter, open-label dose-escalation trial of ivuxolimab. The trial enrolled adults with locally advanced or metastatic head and neck squamous cell, hepatocellular, melanoma or renal cell carcinoma. Before TCR sequencing, CD4+ T cells and CD8+ T cells from peripheral blood were sorted into separate populations. Genomic DNA was isolated from the sorted cells so that the TCRbeta CDR3 region could be sequenced. The immunoSEQ Assay was used to sequence the TCRbeta CDR3 regions. TCRdb took this table from immuneACCESS and kept in-frame rearrangements with V and J called. Such tables lack part of the clones; where checked against another copy, unresolved V genes explain under half of the gap, and the rest is unexplained. The sample table contains 99,000 or so clones; only one count was recorded for about 84% of them. Clones ranked in the top ten supply around 5.5% of the sample.

The trim is 5 bases for V and 6 bases for J, with a gap of 12 bases between the germline ends. The CDR3 measures 13 amino acids from cysteine to phenylalanine. CDR3 DNA is the only sequence kept; it has 39 bases, read in frame from the first base. Sequences MNHEY (CDR1) and SMNVEV (CDR2) are obtained from the germline V gene (reference sequence). For this clone: Its cognate antigen has yet to be identified. Base qualities are not provided; no much larger clone lies one nucleotide away.

Points the paper makes about the study in general: Which antigens the clonally expanded peripheral T cells were specific for was not determined. Low levels of normalized T-cell clonal expansion were also shown by some nonresponding patients. On average, CD8+ T cells showed more expanded clones than CD4+ T cells after ivuxolimab. At doses of 0.1 to 3.0 mg/kg, clonal expansion of both CD4+ and CD8+ blood T cells was observed from baseline to week 6. In the 0.1-3.0 mg/kg groups, partial responders were among the patients with the lowest normalized peripheral clonal expansion, particularly in CD8+ T cells.

The sequences come from CD4+ or CD8+ T cells sorted from blood, collected in a trial of the OX40 agonist ivuxolimab. This receptor was obtained from an adult with an advanced solid tumor such as melanoma, head and neck, liver or kidney cancer. The chain is encoded by TRBV27 joined to TRBJ2-3; TRBD2 is a weak D gene call, 6 bases matching. CDR3 protein: CASSQSRGDTQYF. The bases read TGTGCCAGCAGTCAATCCCGGGGGGATACGCAGTATTTT.